This TCR beta chain emerged from a study of blood T cell repertoires in COVID-19. Overall study context: Samples came from the United States, Italy and Spain, spanning acute and convalescent COVID-19.

Data came from immunoSEQ multiplex PCR; TCRdb stores just in-frame clones and leaves some out. Counted here are hundreds of thousands of clones, around nine tenths occurring once; the ten biggest clones make up 1.5% to 2%. Germline assignment: CDR1 MNHEY and CDR2 SMNVEV (reference sequence). Trimming took 2 bases from V and 8 from J; bases not matched to a gene: 4. The CDR3 is 14 amino acids. Each participant's cohort was designated according to participant-reported clinical history. Sequenced: PBMCs or T cells enriched from blood (not recorded which). The chain links TRBV27 to TRBJ2-1, with 9 bases identical to TRBD2. The origin of this receptor is a woman between 45 and 60 years old who had recovered from COVID-19. The CDR3 DNA reads TGTGCCAGCAGTTTAGGCGGGAGGGTCGATGAGCAGTTCTTC. Translated, it gives CASSLGGRVDEQFF.